This record concerns one TCR beta chain sequence. The antigen is undetermined. The data belong to a study of cytomegalovirus exposure and HLA in healthy donors. General study points: Highly shared sequence variants in one cluster were likely a sequencing artifact. One variant, a missense change in DCLRE1C, was linked in a later analysis to TCR beta V- and J-gene trimming.

Per the germline V gene, CDR1 is MRHNA and CDR2 is SNTAGT. The CDR3 runs 14 residues. With V trimmed by 0 bases and J by 7 bases, 3 bases remained unmatched. This PCR relied on a set of 60 Vbeta primers and 13 Jbeta primers. Per the original methods: Tens of millions of unique TCR beta chains, about 11 million of them shared, were counted by a later analysis. Libraries were prepared by immunoSEQ multiplex PCR; TCRdb keeps only in-frame clonotypes and omits some of them. V and J calls plus clone size are reproduced from that table; the DNA served to infer D and trimming. The sample lists over 200,000 clones; 85% to 90% were seen once.

The specimen sequenced was PBMCs. The TCR was taken from a woman aged 18-29 years in good health and CMV-seronegative. The chain uses TRBV6-4 and TRBJ2-1; 7 bases match TRBD2. The CDR3 protein is CASSDSTSTNEQFF. CDR3 sequence (DNA): TGTGCCAGCAGTGACTCGACTAGCACGAATGAGCAGTTCTTC.